The 14 T cell receptor beta chains listed next were all sequenced from one sample in a study of type 1 and type 2 diabetes patients. Amplification started from genomic DNA. Amplification of the beta chain CDR3 used 30 forward and 13 reverse multiplex primers. Via MiXCR, TCRdb re-called the multiplex PCR reads, giving one row per CDR3 protein. The sample consists of some 250,000 distinct CDR3 sequences, approximately 50% of them appearing once. Material: peripheral blood mononuclear cells (PBMCs). The source of these receptors is a man aged 18-30 years with type 2 diabetes.

Concerning this clonotype: An end of the junction differs from the germline gene, which may be a read error. V usage is TRBV24-1 and J usage is TRBJ2-7, with D possibly matching TRBD2 (6 bases). From germline, CDR1 is KGHDR and CDR2 SFDVKD. The CDR3 loop spans 16 amino acids. CDR3 sequence: CAISDETGTHALKQYF. The DNA of the CDR3 is TGTGCCATCAGTGACGAAACCGGGACTCACGCCCTTAAGCAGTACTTC.

This clonotype was picked up a small number of times. The genes are TRBV2 and TRBJ2-3; D unclear. Germline CDR1 is SNHLY and CDR2 is FYNNEI. There are 13 residues in the CDR3. V was pared by 5 bases and J by 2 bases, with 8 bases between. This CDR3 is CASSPSNTDTQYF. The CDR3 DNA reads as TGTGCCAGCAGTCCCTCTAACACAGATACGCAGTATTTT.

The chain has TRBV14 and TRBJ2-5; a possible D gene is TRBD1 (6 bases). Germline V gives CDR1 SGHDN, CDR2 FVKESK. Trimming left V 1 base short and J 1 base short, with 10 bases between. CDR3 length: 15 residues. CDR3 amino acids: CASSQADRPQETQYF. The DNA of the CDR3 is TGTGCCAGCAGCCAAGCTGACAGGCCCCAAGAGACCCAGTACTTC.

There are a few counts of this clonotype. V gene TRBV20-1 combines with J gene TRBJ1-6, with D uncertain. CDR1 and CDR2 from the germline V gene are DFQATT and SNEGSKA (reference sequence). The CDR3 is 13 amino acids. V lost 6 bases and J 6 bases, leaving 12 bases between the germline ends. For the CDR3, the DNA is TGCAGTGCCTCGGGCCGGCGTAATTCACCCCTCCACTTT. Translation: CSASGRRNSPLHF.

Remarks on this clonotype: At one of its ends the junction is not consistent with the germline gene, which may arise from a read error. The gene calls are TRBV5-8 and TRBJ1-1; D not resolved. The CDR3 is made up of 14 amino acids. Germline V gives CDR1 SGHTS, CDR2 YDEGEE. The CDR3 spells CASSLPPPNTEALF. CDR3 in DNA: TGTGCCAGCAGCTTACCGCCACCAAACACTGAAGCTCTCTTT. Complete variable domain (other parts from reference TRBV5-8 and TRBJ1-1): EAGVTQSPTHLIKTRGQQATLRCSPISGHTSVYWYQQALGLGLQFLLWYDEGEERNRGNFPPRFSGRQFPNYSSELNVNALELEDSALYLCASSLPPPNTEALFGQGTRLTVV.

The chain has TRBV30 and TRBJ1-1; TRBD1 matches 11 bases. The germline CDR1 and CDR2 sequences are GTSNPN and SVGIG (reference sequence). The CDR3 is 17 residues long. V shed 3 bases, J shed 2 bases, and the junction held 11 bases outside the gene matches. The CDR3, as DNA: TGTGCCTGGAGGGCGGTGGGGGACAGGGGGAGTAACACTGAAGCTTTCTTT. This gives the protein CAWRAVGDRGSNTEAFF.

This clonotype was recorded only once. The chain links TRBV9 to TRBJ2-7; TRBD1 matches at 9 bases. V gave up 0 bases and J gave up 3 bases; unmatched junction bases: 4. This CDR3 contains 15 residues. CDR1 and CDR2 from the germline V gene are SGDLS and YYNGEE. The CDR3 reads CASSVEGTGFYEQYF. The CDR3, as DNA: TGTGCCAGCAGCGTAGAAGGGACAGGGTTCTACGAGCAGTACTTC.

This clonotype was detected once. The genes are TRBV25-1 and TRBJ1-1; D unresolved. Germline loops: CDR1 MGHDK, CDR2 SYGVNS. Trimming cost V 5 bases and J 1 base, with 14 bases left between them. This CDR3 spans 15 amino acids. CDR3 nucleotide sequence: TGTGCCAGCAGTTGGCCCGTAGGCGGGAACACTGAAGCTTTCTTT. Amino acids: CASSWPVGGNTEAFF. Variable domain in full (rest from reference TRBV25-1 and TRBJ1-1): EADIYQTPRYLVIGTGKKITLECSQTMGHDKMYWYQQDPGMELHLIHYSYGVNSTEKGDLSSESTVSRIRTEHFPLTLESARPSHTSQYLCASSWPVGGNTEAFFGQGTRLTVV.

This rearrangement joins TRBV20-1 to TRBJ2-3; D possibly corresponds to TRBD2 (6 bases). Per the germline V gene, CDR1 is DFQATT and CDR2 is SNEGSKA (reference sequence). Trimming removed 3 bases at V and 2 bases at J, with 12 bases between. The CDR3 covers 14 residues. The DNA of the CDR3 is TGCAGTGCTAGTGCGGGAACCTCCACAGATACGCAGTATTTT. Translating it yields CSASAGTSTDTQYF.

This clonotype was recorded only once. The chain is built from TRBV2 and TRBJ1-2; D remains unclear. Looked up from germline, CDR1 is SNHLY and CDR2 is FYNNEI. The CDR3 runs 16 residues. The V gene lost 8 bases and the J gene lost 4 bases, with 23 bases spanning the gap. For the CDR3, the DNA is TGTGCCAGCCCTGAGGCGGAGTCAGCCCCTGGCTATGGCTACACCTTC. This gives the protein CASPEAESAPGYGYTF.

This clonotype was observed a handful of times. The gene calls are TRBV28 and TRBJ2-7, with TRBD1 matching 9 bases. J gave up 6 bases and V 8 bases, and 5 bases lay outside the gene matches. The CDR3 runs 12 residues. Per the germline V gene, CDR1 is MDHEN and CDR2 is SYDVKM. The CDR3 region has the DNA TGTGCCAGCCTTGGGACAGGGTTCGAGCAGTACTTC. It specifies CASLGTGFEQYF.

This clonotype was seen only a few times. V and J are TRBV10-3 and TRBJ2-3; D possibly corresponds to TRBD1 (6 bases). Germline V lookup: CDR1 ENHRY, CDR2 SYGVKD. V lost 0 bases to trimming and J lost 0 bases, with 16 bases between them. The CDR3 has 18 amino acids. CDR3 in DNA: TGTGCCATCAGTGAGTCGCCGGACAGAGTGACTAGCACAGATACGCAGTATTTT. Translating it yields CAISESPDRVTSTDTQYF.

This clonotype was picked up many times. The chain combines TRBV6-1 with TRBJ2-7; TRBD1 or TRBD2 may be the D gene (6 bases each). This CDR3 has 14 residues. The germline V and J ends were trimmed by 3 bases and 3 bases, with 12 bases remaining between them. Germline CDR1 is MNHNS and CDR2 is SASEGT. As DNA, the CDR3 is TGTGCCAGCAGTGAGCTCGAGGGGGGCTACGAGCAGTACTTC. It encodes CASSELEGGYEQYF.

This clonotype has just a few counts. This rearrangement joins TRBV6-6 to TRBJ2-1; no reliable D call. Germline-derived CDR1 and CDR2 are MNHNY and SVGAGI (reference sequence). CDR3 size: 11 residues. The V end lost 2 bases, the J end lost 8 bases, and 4 bases lay between the germline ends. DNA for the CDR3: TGTGCCAGCAGTTACGAGCATGAGCAGTTCTTC. This encodes CASSYEHEQFF.